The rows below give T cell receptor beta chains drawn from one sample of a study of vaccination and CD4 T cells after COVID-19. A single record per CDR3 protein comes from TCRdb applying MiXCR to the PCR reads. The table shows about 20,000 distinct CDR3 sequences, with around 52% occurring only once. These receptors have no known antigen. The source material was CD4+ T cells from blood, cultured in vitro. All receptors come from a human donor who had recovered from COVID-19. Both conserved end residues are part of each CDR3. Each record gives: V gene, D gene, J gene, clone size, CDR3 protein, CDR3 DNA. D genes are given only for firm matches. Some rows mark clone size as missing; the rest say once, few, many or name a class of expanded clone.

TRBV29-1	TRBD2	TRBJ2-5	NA	CSVTGLAEQETQYF	TGCAGCGTGACGGGACTAGCGGAACAAGAGACCCAGTACTTC
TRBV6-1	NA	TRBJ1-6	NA	CASRPGTYNSPLHF	TGTGCCAGCAGACCGGGAACCTATAATTCACCCCTCCACTTT
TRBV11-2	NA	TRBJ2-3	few	CASSLKGGPDTQYF	TGTGCCAGCAGCTTAAAGGGTGGCCCGGATACGCAGTATTTT
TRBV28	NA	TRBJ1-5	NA	CASRGPNQPQHF	TGTGCCAGCAGGGGCCCGAATCAGCCCCAGCATTTT
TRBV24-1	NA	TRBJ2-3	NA	CATSDFSDTQYF	TGTGCCACCAGTGATTTTTCCGATACGCAGTATTTT
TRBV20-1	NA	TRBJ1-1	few	CSALAAGDLAEAFF	TGCAGTGCGCTGGCGGCGGGGGATCTCGCTGAAGCTTTCTTT
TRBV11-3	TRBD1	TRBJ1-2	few	CASSSPGTGKGIYGYTF	TGTGCCAGCAGCTCCCCTGGGACAGGAAAGGGTATCTATGGCTACACCTTC
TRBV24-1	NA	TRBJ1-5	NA	CATSDPEEGKNQPQHF	TGTGCCACCAGTGACCCCGAAGAGGGGAAAAATCAGCCCCAGCATTTT
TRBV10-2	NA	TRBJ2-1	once	CASWLAGAYNEQFF	TGCGCCAGTTGGTTGGCGGGGGCTTACAATGAGCAGTTCTTC
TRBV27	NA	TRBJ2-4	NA	CASSLTIPRLLTKNIQYF	TGTGCCAGCAGTCTCACTATTCCCCGACTCCTAACCAAAAACATTCAGTACTTC
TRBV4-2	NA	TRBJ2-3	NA	CASSQAGSSTDTQYF	TGTGCCAGCAGCCAAGCCGGGTCTAGCACAGATACGCAGTATTTT
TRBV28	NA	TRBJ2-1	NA	CASSLGGDSYNEQFF	TGTGCCAGCAGTTTAGGAGGAGACTCCTACAATGAGCAGTTCTTC
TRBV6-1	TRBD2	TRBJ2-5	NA	CASSVSGRETQYF	TGTGCCAGCAGTGTTAGCGGGAGAGAGACCCAGTACTTC
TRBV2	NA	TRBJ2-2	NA	CASSEVPSIGELFF	TGTGCCAGCAGTGAAGTGCCTAGTATCGGGGAGCTGTTTTTT
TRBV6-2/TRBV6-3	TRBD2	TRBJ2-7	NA	CATRTSGSSYEQYF	TGTGCCACCCGGACTAGCGGCAGCTCCTACGAGCAGTACTTC
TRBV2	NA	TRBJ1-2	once	CASSEWAVEKQNYNYGYTF	TGTGCCAGCAGTGAATGGGCTGTAGAAAAACAGAACTATAACTATGGCTACACCTTC
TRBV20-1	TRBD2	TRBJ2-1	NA	CSARGTGGNEQFF	TGCAGTGCTAGAGGTACGGGAGGCAATGAGCAGTTCTTC
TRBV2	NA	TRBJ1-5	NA	CASSELRNSNQPQHF	TGTGCCAGCAGTGAGCTACGGAATAGCAATCAGCCCCAGCATTTT
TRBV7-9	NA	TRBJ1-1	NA	CASRSQGGLDTEAFF	TGTGCCAGCAGGTCGCAGGGAGGCTTAGACACTGAAGCTTTCTTT
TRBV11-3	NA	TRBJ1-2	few	CASSPGDGVFSNYGYTF	TGTGCCAGCAGCCCGGGGGACGGGGTGTTTTCTAACTATGGCTACACCTTC
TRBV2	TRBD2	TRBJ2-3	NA	CATNTGLGGDTQYF	TGTGCCACCAACACCGGACTAGGCGGAGATACGCAGTATTTT
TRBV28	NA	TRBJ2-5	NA	CASSLSGAVETQYF	TGTGCCAGCAGCTTATCGGGGGCCGTTGAGACCCAGTACTTC
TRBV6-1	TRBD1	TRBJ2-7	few	CASSRLDRRVSYEQYF	TGTGCCAGCAGCCGACTGGACAGGCGTGTTTCCTACGAGCAGTACTTC
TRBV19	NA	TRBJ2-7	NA	CASSIDRGVEDEQYF	TGTGCCAGTAGTATAGATCGCGGGGTCGAGGACGAGCAGTACTTC
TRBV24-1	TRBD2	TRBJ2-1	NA	CATSDTSGSSYNEQFF	TGTGCCACCAGTGACACCAGCGGGAGCTCCTACAATGAGCAGTTCTTC